These 32 T cell receptor beta chains came from one sample sequenced in a study of blood T cell repertoires in COVID-19. The assay was immunoSEQ multiplex PCR, and TCRdb's table has in-frame clones only and misses some. Here the sample spans 55,000 to 85,000 clones, more than 60% being singletons. Sequences were obtained from peripheral blood. The source of these receptors is a man aged 60-69 years with acute or convalescent COVID-19.

There are a few counts of this clone. The chain combines TRBV24-1 with TRBJ2-1; 8 bases are a match to TRBD2. The V segment lost 2 bases and the J segment 5 bases; nucleotides outside the gene matches: 7. Germline V gene data show CDR1 as KGHDR and CDR2 as SFDVKD. The CDR3 is made up of 16 amino acids. The CDR3 loop is CATSDWGGGPNNEQFF. The CDR3 nucleotides are TGTGCCACCAGTGATTGGGGCGGGGGGCCTAACAATGAGCAGTTCTTC.

Written as DNA, the CDR3 is TGTGCCAGCAGCGTAGACGTAGCGGGAAGCACAGATACGCAGTATTTT. Its translation is CASSVDVAGSTDTQYF. The chain is built from TRBV9 and TRBJ2-3; TRBD2 matches at 8 bases. CDR3 length equals 16 residues. Per the germline V gene, CDR1 is SGDLS and CDR2 is YYNGEE. V shed 0 bases and J 0 bases; nucleotides not matched to a gene: 3.

This chain connects TRBV2 to TRBJ2-7; 9 bases line up with TRBD2. The CDR3 spans 14 residues. The germline CDR1 and CDR2 sequences are SNHLY and FYNNEI. The ends lost 6 bases at V and 1 base at J; junction bases unmatched: 4. The CDR3 loop reads CASRLAGASYEQYF. The CDR3 coding sequence is TGTGCCAGCAGGTTAGCGGGAGCATCCTACGAGCAGTACTTC.

The chain combines TRBV7-2 with TRBJ2-1, with D possibly being TRBD2 (5 bases). The CDR3 is 14 residues long. Germline V CDR1 and CDR2: SGHTA, FQGNSA. V was pared by 2 bases and J by 10 bases, with 15 bases between. The CDR3 region has the DNA TGTGCCAGCAGCTTATCGTCAGTCGGGAACGAGCAGTTCTTC. It specifies CASSLSSVGNEQFF.

The chain links TRBV24-1 to TRBJ2-3, with TRBD2 matching over 8 bases. This CDR3 is 16 amino acids long. After removal of 4 bases from V and 1 base from J, the junction contained 6 bases not matched to a gene. Germline V gene lookup returns CDR1 KGHDR and CDR2 SFDVKD. CDR3 nucleotide sequence: TGTGCCACCAGTGACCCTAAAGCGGGAGGCACAGATACGCAGTATTTT. It is translated as CATSDPKAGGTDTQYF.

This clone occurred a few times. DNA for the CDR3: TGCGCCAGCAGCGGACAGATGAACACTGAAGCTTTCTTT. Encoded protein: CASSGQMNTEAFF. V and J are TRBV10-1 and TRBJ1-1; the D gene is possibly TRBD1 (6 bases). CDR3 size: 13 residues. Trimming took 6 bases from V and 0 from J, leaving 8 bases between them. In germline, CDR1 is WNHNN, CDR2 SYGVQD (reference sequence).

This chain connects TRBV27 to TRBJ2-3, with D maybe TRBD2 (5 bases). V was shortened by 9 bases and J by 7 bases, with 20 bases between the two germline ends. CDR1 and CDR2 (germline): MNHEY, SMNVEV (reference sequence). The CDR3 runs to 14 residues. CDR3 nucleotides: TGTGCCAGTTCGCCCGGGCCCTCGGGAAATACGCAGTATTTT. Its protein product is CASSPGPSGNTQYF.

This clone was seen a single time. The chain combines TRBV30 with TRBJ1-1; TRBD1 matches at 10 bases. CDR1 is GTSNPN and CDR2 is SVGIG in the germline V gene (reference sequence). After removal of 1 base from V and 8 bases from J, the junction contained 7 bases not matched to a gene. CDR3 length: 14 residues. The CDR3 DNA reads as TGTGCCTGGAGTGCTGGGACAGGGGCCCCCGAAGCTTTCTTT. Its translation: CAWSAGTGAPEAFF.

V gene TRBV13 combines with J gene TRBJ2-7; 13 positions match TRBD2. V lost 3 bases, J lost 2 bases, and 1 base stayed unmatched. The CDR3 covers 15 residues. Germline V lookup: CDR1 PRHDT, CDR2 FYEKMQ (reference sequence). DNA of the CDR3: TGTGCCAGCAGCTTCGGACTAGCGGGGGCCTACGAGCAGTACTTC. Amino acid sequence: CASSFGLAGAYEQYF.

This chain uses TRBV11-1 with TRBJ2-5; 8 positions match TRBD2. Germline lookup yields CDR1 SGHAT and CDR2 FQDESV (reference sequence). There are 15 residues in the CDR3. Trimming removed 3 bases from V and 1 base from J; junction bases left unmatched: 4. The CDR3 loop reads CASSLGRGAQETQYF. The CDR3 region has the DNA TGTGCCAGCAGCTTGGGGCGGGGGGCCCAAGAGACCCAGTACTTC.

This chain's CDR3 is CASTKWTSGSSNEQFF. The CDR3 DNA reads as TGCGCCAGCACTAAATGGACTAGCGGGAGTAGCAATGAGCAGTTCTTC. The chain is built from TRBV5-1 and TRBJ2-1, with 13 bases matching TRBD2. Germline V lookup: CDR1 SGHRS, CDR2 YFSETQ. J was trimmed by 6 bases and V by 6 bases; bases with no gene match: 9. The CDR3 is 16 residues long. The full variable domain, its missing parts supplied by reference TRBV5-1 and TRBJ2-1, is KAGVTQTPRYLIKTRGQQVTLSCSPISGHRSVSWYQQTPGQGLQFLFEYFSETQRNKGNFPGRFSGRQFSNSRSEMNVSTLELGDSALYLCASTKWTSGSSNEQFFGPGTRLTVL.

J is TRBJ2-3 and V is TRBV7-3; TRBD2 is a possible D gene (6 bases). This CDR3 is 15 amino acids long. Germline loops: CDR1 SGHTA, CDR2 FQGTGA. Trimming shortened V by 2 bases and J by 5 bases, and 14 bases separated the two germline ends. CDR3 in amino acids: CASSLYGEEIDTQYF. CDR3 nucleotide sequence: TGTGCCAGCAGCTTATATGGGGAGGAGATAGATACGCAGTATTTT. The complete variable domain, with remaining parts taken from reference TRBV7-3 and TRBJ2-3, reads GAGVSQTPSNKVTEKGKYVELRCDPISGHTALYWYRQSLGQGPEFLIYFQGTGAADDSGLPNDRFFAVRPEGSVSTLKIQRTERGDSAVYLCASSLYGEEIDTQYFGPGTRLTVL.

This chain joins TRBV28 and TRBJ1-3, with D tentatively TRBD1 (6 bases). The germline V gene has CDR1 MDHEN and CDR2 SYDVKM. This CDR3 is 17 amino acids long. V dropped 3 bases and J dropped 1 base, with 16 bases sitting between them. Written as DNA, the CDR3 is TGTGCCAGCAGTTTGAGGAGGCAGGGGCGATCTGGAAACACCATATATTTT. Its protein is CASSLRRQGRSGNTIYF.

The chain has TRBV6-5 and TRBJ1-1; weak D call: TRBD1 (5 bases). Germline V gives CDR1 MNHEY, CDR2 SVGAGI. This CDR3 has 13 residues. Trimming pared 6 bases from V and 1 base from J, leaving 9 bases between. CDR3 DNA: TGTGCCAGCAGCTTTGACAGGAACACTGAAGCTTTCTTT. Protein product: CASSFDRNTEAFF.

In its sample, this clone was seen many times. The chain employs TRBV9 and TRBJ1-2; no firm D call. The V end was cut by 4 bases, the J end by 2 bases, with 15 bases between. The CDR3 totals 15 residues. Germline values: CDR1 SGDLS, CDR2 YYNGEE. The CDR3 nucleotides read TGTGCCAGCAGCCCCAGCGGCGGCGCAAACTATGGCTACACCTTC. This translates into CASSPSGGANYGYTF.

This clone was counted a single time. V and J are TRBV4-1 and TRBJ2-3; 11 bases align to TRBD2. Losses at the gene ends were 6 bases for V and 5 bases for J; bases not matched to a gene: 10. Germline-derived CDR1 and CDR2 are MGHRA and YSYEKL. The CDR3 runs to 16 residues. This chain's CDR3 is CASRTFTGTSGDTQYF. The CDR3 coding sequence is TGCGCCAGCAGAACGTTCACCGGGACTAGCGGAGATACGCAGTATTTT.

This clone showed up just a few times. The gene calls are TRBV9 and TRBJ1-4; weak D call: TRBD1 (6 bases). The germline gives CDR1 SGDLS, CDR2 YYNGEE. V shed 4 bases and J shed 6 bases, with 19 bases lying between them. The length of the CDR3 is 16 residues. CDR3 loop: CASSPSSGGGDEKLFF. For the CDR3, the DNA is TGTGCCAGCAGCCCATCTTCGGGAGGGGGGGATGAAAAACTGTTTTTT.

V gene TRBV25-1 combines with J gene TRBJ2-2; unclear D gene. Between the trimmed V and J ends, which lost 3 bases and 2 bases, there was a span of 10 bases. The germline gives CDR1 MGHDK, CDR2 SYGVNS. The CDR3 loop spans 15 amino acids. CDR3 in DNA: TGTGCCAGCAGTGACCCCACCACTAACACCGGGGAGCTGTTTTTT. It is translated as CASSDPTTNTGELFF.

The V gene is TRBV6-5, the J gene TRBJ2-7, with a weak D call TRBD1 (6 bases). The V gene lost 10 bases and the J gene lost 2 bases, with 12 bases spanning the gap. The CDR3 extends over 12 amino acids. Per the germline V gene, CDR1 is MNHEY and CDR2 is SVGAGI. CDR3 sequence (DNA): TGTGCCACAGGGGACGTCCCCTACGAGCAGTACTTC. Translated: CATGDVPYEQYF.

The chain uses TRBV6-4 and TRBJ1-2; tentatively, D is TRBD1 (5 bases). The CDR3 extends over 13 amino acids. V was cut by 0 bases and J by 7 bases, with 9 bases left in between. Germline assignment: CDR1 MRHNA and CDR2 SNTAGT. The CDR3 region has the DNA TGTGCCAGCAGTGACTCCGCAGGGTCTGGCTACACCTTC. This encodes CASSDSAGSGYTF.

The chain combines TRBV5-1 with TRBJ2-3, with D possibly matching TRBD1 (6 bases). Germline CDR1 and CDR2: SGHRS and YFSETQ. Trimming removed 0 bases from V and 0 bases from J, with 11 bases in between. The CDR3 is made up of 16 amino acids. In DNA form, the CDR3 reads TGCGCCAGCAGCTTGGTATTTGGGACAAGCACAGATACGCAGTATTTT. Translated: CASSLVFGTSTDTQYF.

CDR3 region: CASSLGQASNQPQHF. In nucleotides, the CDR3 is TGTGCCAGCAGCTTAGGACAGGCGAGCAATCAGCCCCAGCATTTT. The rearrangement uses TRBV7-9 and TRBJ1-5; D may be TRBD1 (6 bases). The CDR3 is 15 amino acids. Germline V gene lookup returns CDR1 SEHNR and CDR2 FQNEAQ (reference sequence). The V end was cut by 1 base, the J end by 1 base, with 8 bases between.

This CDR3 reads CASSEGGSGANVLTF. CDR3 bases: TGTGCCAGCAGTGAGGGGGGCTCTGGGGCCAACGTCCTGACTTTC. The chain uses TRBV6-1 and TRBJ2-6, with D perhaps TRBD2 (6 bases). This CDR3 region has 15 residues. The germline gives CDR1 MNHNS, CDR2 SASEGT. V lost 3 bases and J lost 0, with 6 bases in between.

In nucleotides, the CDR3 is TGTGCCAGCTCAGGACAGCCATATGGCTACACCTTC. Its translation is CASSGQPYGYTF. The chain has TRBV18 and TRBJ1-2; weak D call: TRBD1 (6 bases). Germline V CDR1 and CDR2: KGHSH, LQKENI. Between the trimmed V and J ends, which lost 5 bases and 5 bases, there was a span of 9 bases. The CDR3 is 12 residues long.

The rearrangement joins TRBV11-3 to TRBJ2-2; D perhaps matches TRBD1 (6 bases). CDR1 is SGHNT, CDR2 YENEEA, per germline. V lost 5 bases and J 0 bases, leaving 7 bases between the germline ends. The length of the CDR3 is 14 residues. Here the CDR3 DNA reads TGTGCCAGCAGCCGGACAGCGAACACCGGGGAGCTGTTTTTT. Encoded protein: CASSRTANTGELFF.

The chain is built from TRBV30 and TRBJ2-1; the D gene is possibly TRBD2 (6 bases). V lost 5 bases and J lost 6, with 17 bases in between. The germline V gene has CDR1 GTSNPN and CDR2 SVGIG (reference sequence). The CDR3 spans 14 residues. The CDR3 DNA sequence: TGTGCCTGGCAGGGAGGAACGGCGGGCAATGAGCAGTTCTTC. Residues: CAWQGGTAGNEQFF.

This clone was found a few times. The chain employs TRBV5-1 and TRBJ2-5; maybe TRBD1 (5 bases). The V and J ends lost 4 bases and 1 base respectively, with 11 bases between them. This CDR3 has 14 residues. Per germline, CDR1 SGHRS and CDR2 YFSETQ. The CDR3 here is CASSLGRSQETQYF. In nucleotides, the CDR3 is TGCGCCAGCAGCCTGGGGCGGAGCCAAGAGACCCAGTACTTC. Using reference TRBV5-1 and TRBJ2-5 for the parts outside the CDR3, the full variable domain is KAGVTQTPRYLIKTRGQQVTLSCSPISGHRSVSWYQQTPGQGLQFLFEYFSETQRNKGNFPGRFSGRQFSNSRSEMNVSTLELGDSALYLCASSLGRSQETQYFGPGTRLLVL.

This clone was seen only a few times. V is TRBV9 and J is TRBJ1-6; 7 bases match TRBD1. The CDR3 is made up of 14 amino acids. V shed 3 bases and J 7 bases; nucleotides not matched to a gene: 4. The germline V gene encodes CDR1 SGDLS and CDR2 YYNGEE. The CDR3 is CASSAGQANSPLHF. Here the CDR3 DNA reads TGTGCCAGCAGCGCCGGACAGGCCAATTCACCCCTCCACTTT. The full variable domain, with the rest looked up from reference TRBV9 and TRBJ1-6, is DSGVTQTPKHLITATGQRVTLRCSPRSGDLSVYWYQQSLDQGLQFLIQYYNGEERAKGNILERFSAQQFPDLHSELNLSSLELGDSALYFCASSAGQANSPLHFGNGTRLTVT.

The V and J genes are TRBV19 and TRBJ2-7, with TRBD1 matching over 11 bases. Germline trimming cut 9 bases from V and 4 bases from J; bases unmatched to any gene: 8. The CDR3 extends over 14 amino acids. CDR1 LNHDA and CDR2 SQIVND come from the germline V gene (reference sequence). CDR3 sequence: CASKTGTGGYEQYF. The CDR3 DNA reads as TGTGCCAGCAAAACCGGGACAGGGGGATACGAGCAGTACTTC. The full variable domain, its missing parts supplied by reference TRBV19 and TRBJ2-7, is DGGITQSPKYLFRKEGQNVTLSCEQNLNHDAMYWYRQDPGQGLRLIYYSQIVNDFQKGDIAEGYSVSREKKESFPLTVTSAQKNPTAFYLCASKTGTGGYEQYFGPGTRLTVT.

The V call is TRBV7-9, the J call TRBJ1-2; 8 positions agree with TRBD1. The junction had 10 bases not matched to a gene; V was cut back by 2 bases and J by 8 bases. The CDR3 contains 15 residues. From germline, CDR1 is SEHNR and CDR2 FQNEAQ (reference sequence). In nucleotides, the CDR3 is TGTGCCAGCAGCTTACCCGCAGGGGGCGCGGAGGGCTACACCTTC. Protein product: CASSLPAGGAEGYTF.

This chain uses TRBV11-2 with TRBJ2-3, with D perhaps matching TRBD2 (6 bases). Germline V gene lookup returns CDR1 SGHAT and CDR2 FQNNGV. There are 16 residues in the CDR3. V lost 2 bases and J lost 1, with 13 bases in between. The CDR3: CASSLQGGLGTDTQYF. The CDR3 coding sequence is TGTGCCAGCAGCTTACAGGGAGGTTTGGGCACAGATACGCAGTATTTT. The full variable domain, in which reference TRBV11-2 and TRBJ2-3 provide the parts outside the CDR3, is EAGVAQSPRYKIIEKRQSVAFWCNPISGHATLYWYQQILGQGPKLLIQFQNNGVVDDSQLPKDRFSAERLKGVDSTLKIQPAKLEDSAVYLCASSLQGGLGTDTQYFGPGTRLTVL.

This chain joins TRBV3-1 (or the pseudogene TRBV3-2) and TRBJ2-3, with 10 bases fitting TRBD2. Germline CDR1 reads LGHDT; CDR2 reads YNNKEL (reference sequence). The CDR3 runs 16 residues. J lost 11 bases, V lost 1 base, and 12 bases had no gene match. CDR3 amino acids: CASSQANSGGPSLQYF. The CDR3 DNA is TGTGCCAGCAGCCAAGCAAATAGCGGGGGGCCATCTTTGCAGTATTTT.